The TCR beta chain described here comes from a study of human T cells and chemical hapten exposure. About the study: Patients additionally received therapeutic doses of diphenylcyclopropenone on the scalp once a week, and this continued throughout the roughly 26-week study. Study conclusions and caveats: Every donor had alopecia, and their immune response may therefore differ from healthy people's. No change in TCRs above 1 in 1000 frequency was produced by DPC sensitization.

Time point described: patch test 3, about 24 weeks after DPC sensitization. Treatment defined: therapeutic diphenylcyclopropenone sensitization with weekly scalp DPC. Germline V gene data show CDR1 as MNHEY and CDR2 as SMNVEV (reference sequence). This CDR3 is built from 15 residues. V lost 0 bases, J lost 5 bases, and 5 bases stayed unmatched. As handled by the study authors: Sample TCR totals centred on a median of around 96,000, ranging about 23,224 to 690,600. TCRdb independently ran MiXCR on the RACE reads; one entry per CDR3 protein. TCRdb, rather than the study authors, made the V and J calls. The sample contains 150,000 to 200,000 distinct CDR3 sequences, 24% of which appear only once. With respect to this clonotype: Its antigen remains unidentified.

The specimen was whole blood, collected in connection with sensitization to the hapten diphenylcyclopropenone (DPC). The TCR sequence derives from a woman aged 40 to 50 with alopecia areata. Some clones in this sample may be carry-over from other donors' samples. The J gene is TRBJ2-5, the V gene TRBV27, with TRBD2 matching 8 bases. The CDR3 reads CASSLSSLAGETQYF. The CDR3 region has the DNA TGTGCCAGCAGTTTATCTTCCCTAGCGGGCGAGACCCAGTACTTC.